Following are 20 T cell receptor beta chains from one sample sequenced in a study of blood T cells in healthy people across ages. A second about 7 to 11 cycle PCR used barcoded and J-beta primers. TCRdb reanalysed the 5' RACE reads using MiXCR and keeps one entry per CDR3 protein. The table lists 800,000 to 950,000 distinct CDR3 sequences, about 28% of them singletons. These data were likewise used in another study, on T cells of mothers and their children.

The material sequenced was blood. Receptor source: a woman between 40 and 55 years old in good health.

The chain has TRBV6-5 and TRBJ2-1; 9 bases match TRBD2. The germline CDR1 and CDR2 sequences are MNHEY and SVGAGI. The CDR3 extends over 16 amino acids. V trimming: 4 bases; J trimming: 4 bases; junction bases outside the gene matches: 8. As DNA, the CDR3 is TGTGCCAGCAGTTTGAGTCCTAGCGGGGCTTACAATGAGCAGTTCTTC. Translating it yields CASSLSPSGAYNEQFF.

In this sample, this clonotype turned up many times. This chain connects TRBV4-3 to TRBJ2-1, with no clear D. Germline CDR1 is LGHNA and CDR2 is YSLEER. CDR3 size: 16 residues. V was clipped by 0 bases and J by 4 bases, with 13 bases between them. The DNA for the CDR3 is TGCGCCAGCAGCCAAGATCAGAGACAAGTTTACAATGAGCAGTTCTTC. Its translation: CASSQDQRQVYNEQFF.

The DNA of the CDR3 is TGTGCCAGCACCGGGGGGGCGATCGCCGGTACTGAAGCTTTCTTT. Protein: CASTGGAIAGTEAFF. This chain links TRBV12-3 or TRBV12-4 with TRBJ1-1; D perhaps matches TRBD1 (6 bases). The CDR3 has 15 residues. V was clipped by 7 bases and J by 5 bases, with 20 bases between them.

In this sample, this clonotype turned up once. The rearrangement joins TRBV7-9 to TRBJ2-3; D is possibly TRBD1 (5 bases). TRBJ1-5 matches the DNA end more closely, so the J call is doubtful. The CDR3 is 16 amino acids. Germline V lookup: CDR1 SEHNR, CDR2 FQNEAQ (reference sequence). The CDR3 coding sequence is TGTGCCAGCAGCTCAGTAGCGTGGGGGAGCACAGATACTCAGCATTTT. It translates to CASSSVAWGSTDTQHF.

In its sample, this clonotype was seen many times. This chain uses TRBV28 with TRBJ2-5; maybe TRBD2 (5 bases). Trimming removed 6 bases at V and 2 bases at J, with 10 bases between. There are 13 residues in the CDR3. Germline V gene lookup returns CDR1 MDHEN and CDR2 SYDVKM. CDR3 nucleotides: TGTGCCAGCAGAGAGGGAATTCAAGAGACCCAGTACTTC. This encodes CASREGIQETQYF.

This clonotype was found a few times. A much larger clone sits a single nucleotide away, making a read error possible. CDR3 sequence reads: CAGSPGLAWETQYF. CDR3 bases: TGTGCCGGCAGCCCCGGACTAGCGTGGGAGACCCAGTACTTC. The chain carries TRBV7-9 and TRBJ2-5; 9 bases are shared with TRBD2. The germline gives CDR1 SEHNR, CDR2 FQNEAQ (reference sequence). The CDR3 totals 14 residues.

Comment on this clonotype: One base away lies a much larger clone, so this may be a sequencing read error. The rearrangement links TRBV5-1 to TRBJ2-1, with 7 positions matching TRBD2. The CDR3 has 15 residues. The germline V gene has CDR1 SGHRS and CDR2 YFSETQ. The CDR3 here is CASNLNGLAYNEQFF. CDR3 nucleotide sequence: TGCGCCAGCAACTTGAATGGACTAGCCTACAATGAGCAGTTCTTC. The whole variable domain, remainder taken from reference TRBV5-1 and TRBJ2-1, is KAGVTQTPRYLIKTRGQQVTLSCSPISGHRSVSWYQQTPGQGLQFLFEYFSETQRNKGNFPGRFSGRQFSNSRSEMNVSTLELGDSALYLCASNLNGLAYNEQFFGPGTRLTVL.

This clonotype was observed many times. Here the CDR3 DNA reads TGCGCCAGCAGCCCCGCGGGGGGCTCCTACAATGAGCAGTTCTTC. This translates into CASSPAGGSYNEQFF. The chain couples TRBV5-1 to TRBJ2-1; 8 bases line up with TRBD2. The CDR3 is 15 amino acids. Germline CDR1 reads SGHRS; CDR2 reads YFSETQ. The V gene end was trimmed by 4 bases and the J gene end by 0 bases; junction bases not matched to a gene: 3.

The genes are TRBV20-1 and TRBJ2-5; D might be TRBD1 (6 bases). Germline assignment: CDR1 DFQATT and CDR2 SNEGSKA (reference sequence). V lost 6 bases to trimming and J lost 11 bases, with 34 bases between them. The CDR3 extends over 17 amino acids. CDR3 bases: TGCAGTGCGAGCACCGCAGGGGCGTTAAGTCGAGGCAATGAGCAGTACTTC. Residues: CSASTAGALSRGNEQYF.

Ten or more counts support this clonotype. The chain combines TRBV7-9 with TRBJ2-1; D is uncertain. Trimming took off 6 bases at V and 5 bases at J, with 8 bases between the two ends. This CDR3 is 12 amino acids long. In germline, CDR1 is SEHNR, CDR2 FQNEAQ (reference sequence). The CDR3 sequence is CASSYQNNEQFF. The CDR3 coding sequence is TGTGCCAGCAGTTACCAAAACAATGAGCAGTTCTTC.

This sequence joins TRBV5-3 and TRBJ1-5; no reliable D call. TRBV5-3 is an ORF; its function is uncertain. The V and J ends lost 1 base and 3 bases respectively, with 8 bases between them. This CDR3 is 14 amino acids long. The CDR3 here is CARSLWPVNQPQHF. The DNA of the CDR3 is TGTGCCAGAAGCTTGTGGCCGGTCAATCAGCCCCAGCATTTT.

This clonotype occurred many times. The V call is TRBV24-1, the J call TRBJ2-5; weak D call: TRBD2 (5 bases). The V gene's germline CDR1 is KGHDR and CDR2 SFDVKD. CDR3 size: 14 residues. With 3 bases removed from V and 8 bases from J, the gap between germline ends came to 15 bases. This CDR3 reads CATSDPTTPGTQYF. CDR3 bases: TGTGCCACCAGTGATCCGACTACCCCAGGAACCCAGTACTTC.

The chain couples TRBV20-1 to TRBJ2-5; TRBD2 matches at 8 bases. Germline loops: CDR1 DFQATT, CDR2 SNEGSKA (reference sequence). V lost 6 bases to trimming and J lost 5 bases; unmatched junction nucleotides: 14. The CDR3 loop spans 15 amino acids. The CDR3 sequence: CSARASGGHLETQYF. The DNA for the CDR3 is TGCAGTGCCCGGGCCAGCGGGGGCCACCTTGAGACCCAGTACTTC.

The sample holds a few counts of this clonotype. The CDR3 loop is CASSLGNSGGSEAFF. CDR3 nucleotide sequence: TGTGCCAGCAGCTTAGGTAACTCGGGCGGGAGTGAAGCTTTCTTT. The rearrangement links TRBV7-6 to TRBJ1-1, with D unresolved. Germline CDR1 SGHVS, CDR2 FNYEAQ. The germline V and J ends were trimmed by 1 base and 7 bases, with 16 bases remaining between them. The CDR3 sequence is 15 residues long.

The CDR3 loop is CASSLISDPRYEQYF. For the CDR3, the DNA is TGTGCCAGCAGCTTAATTAGTGACCCCCGATACGAGCAGTACTTC. The chain couples TRBV7-3 to TRBJ2-7; D gene ambiguous. The CDR3 extends over 15 amino acids. The germline V gene has CDR1 SGHTA and CDR2 FQGTGA. V lost 1 base and J lost 4, with 14 bases in between.

CDR3 sequence (DNA): TGTGCCAGCAGTACCTTTAGCGGGGGGGCAGAGACCCAGTACTTC. Translated, it gives CASSTFSGGAETQYF. V usage is TRBV6-2 or TRBV6-3 and J usage is TRBJ2-5, with 11 bases fitting TRBD2. With V trimmed by 5 bases and J by 4 bases, 6 bases remained unmatched. The CDR3 totals 15 residues. Germline V gene data show CDR1 as MNHEY and CDR2 as SVGEGT.

This clonotype appeared many times. CDR3 sequence reads: CASSPYTGETQYF. The CDR3 DNA follows: TGTGCCAGCAGTCCATACACCGGGGAGACCCAGTACTTC. The chain employs TRBV6-2 or TRBV6-3 and TRBJ2-5, with D hard to call. CDR1 is MNHEY and CDR2 is SVGEGT in the germline V gene. V lost 5 bases to trimming and J lost 5 bases, with 12 bases between them. There are 13 residues in the CDR3.

This clonotype was found many times. V gene TRBV27 combines with J gene TRBJ2-7, with D possibly being TRBD1 (6 bases). CDR3 length: 17 amino acids. Germline assignment: CDR1 MNHEY and CDR2 SMNVEV (reference sequence). V gave up 2 bases and J gave up 3 bases, with 20 bases separating them. DNA of the CDR3: TGTGCCAGCAGTTTAGGGAGTCCAGGGGCCTTCCTCTACGAGCAGTACTTC. Encoded protein: CASSLGSPGAFLYEQYF.

The chain is built from TRBV28 and TRBJ1-5; perhaps TRBD1 as D (6 bases). The V and J ends lost 4 bases and 2 bases respectively, with 12 bases between them. The CDR3 consists of 15 residues. Per the germline V gene, CDR1 is MDHEN and CDR2 is SYDVKM. In nucleotides, the CDR3 is TGTGCCAGCAGTTCTAGTTCAGGGGGCAATCAGCCCCAGCATTTT. Amino acids: CASSSSSGGNQPQHF.

This clonotype was counted many times. The chain is built from TRBV5-1 and TRBJ2-5, with 8 bases aligning to TRBD2. CDR3 length equals 16 residues. In germline, CDR1 is SGHRS, CDR2 YFSETQ. The V segment lost 3 bases and the J segment 4 bases; nucleotides outside the gene matches: 11. Here the CDR3 reads CASSSGLAATSETQYF. The CDR3 DNA is TGCGCCAGCAGCTCAGGACTAGCTGCGACGTCAGAGACCCAGTACTTC.